These 16 T cell receptor beta chains came from one sample sequenced in a study of beta chain features in type 1 diabetes. The authors reverse transcribed all of the isolated RNA, so sequencing captured expressed TCRB transcripts. Profiled with immunoSEQ multiplex PCR; TCRdb holds only in-frame clones, not every one. The sample includes about 650,000 clones, 9.5% to 15% seen only once; the top ten take around 0.12%. Their antigens remain unidentified. Overall study findings and caveats: Type 1 diabetes patients had moderately but significantly shorter TCRB CDR3s in all four CD4+ subsets.

Sequences were obtained from naive CD4+ T cells from blood. The receptor source for this set is a man younger than 40 with type 1 diabetes.

The table lists this clone with a few counts. The gene calls are TRBV9 and TRBJ2-2; D call uncertain. Deletions cut 5 bases from V and 0 bases from J, with 8 bases between. The CDR3 has 14 amino acids. CDR1 is SGDLS, CDR2 YYNGEE, per germline. CDR3: CASRRRTNTGELFF. The CDR3 DNA sequence: TGTGCCAGCAGAAGGCGGACGAACACCGGGGAGCTGTTTTTT.

This clone was seen a few times. The chain links TRBV20-1 to TRBJ1-4; no clear D. Germline V gene sequence: CDR1 DFQATT, CDR2 SNEGSKA (reference sequence). Trimming shortened V by 6 bases and J by 11 bases, and 13 bases separated the two germline ends. This CDR3 region has 11 residues. CDR3 nucleotides: TGCAGTGCCCCTTCAGCGACGAAACTGTTTTTT. It is translated as CSAPSATKLFF.

The chain couples TRBV18 to TRBJ2-1; 9 nucleotides match TRBD2. The V segment lost 2 bases and the J segment 14 bases; nucleotides outside the gene matches: 7. Germline values: CDR1 KGHSH, CDR2 LQKENI. This CDR3 region has 13 residues. CDR3 amino acids: CASSPETSGREFF. The CDR3 DNA is TGTGCCAGCTCACCAGAGACTAGCGGTCGTGAGTTCTTC.

The V gene is TRBV7-9, the J gene TRBJ1-1; D call uncertain. V shed 2 bases and J shed 0 bases, with 4 bases lying between them. Germline values: CDR1 SEHNR, CDR2 FQNEAQ (reference sequence). This CDR3 is 13 amino acids long. CDR3 region: CASSLQVNTEAFF. Here the CDR3 DNA reads TGTGCCAGCAGCTTACAGGTGAACACTGAAGCTTTCTTT.

The genes are TRBV19 and TRBJ2-1; tentative D call: TRBD1 (6 bases). Per germline, CDR1 LNHDA and CDR2 SQIVND (reference sequence). The germline V and J ends were trimmed by 8 bases and 5 bases, with 16 bases remaining between them. The CDR3 runs to 14 residues. The CDR3 DNA reads as TGTGCCAGTCTTCCCGACAGGTGGAACAATGAGCAGTTCTTC. It specifies CASLPDRWNNEQFF. Using reference TRBV19 and TRBJ2-1 for the parts outside the CDR3, the full variable domain is DGGITQSPKYLFRKEGQNVTLSCEQNLNHDAMYWYRQDPGQGLRLIYYSQIVNDFQKGDIAEGYSVSREKKESFPLTVTSAQKNPTAFYLCASLPDRWNNEQFFGPGTRLTVL.

Here the CDR3 reads CATSREGTGMYNEQFF. The DNA for the CDR3 is TGTGCCACCAGCAGAGAAGGGACAGGGATGTACAATGAGCAGTTCTTC. The gene calls are TRBV15 and TRBJ2-1, with 9 nucleotides matching TRBD1. This CDR3 contains 16 residues. V was clipped by 0 bases and J by 4 bases; unmatched bases: 4. Germline V gives CDR1 LNHNV, CDR2 YYDKDF (reference sequence). The entire variable domain, with the rest obtained from reference TRBV15 and TRBJ2-1, is as follows: DAMVIQNPRYQVTQFGKPVTLSCSQTLNHNVMYWYQQKSSQAPKLLFHYYDKDFNNEADTPDNFQSRRPNTSFCFLDIRSPGLGDTAMYLCATSREGTGMYNEQFFGPGTRLTVL.

This clone has a handful of counts. This chain connects TRBV28 to TRBJ1-4; D gene unclear. Per germline, CDR1 MDHEN and CDR2 SYDVKM. V was clipped by 5 bases and J by 0 bases, with 10 bases between them. The CDR3 is 15 amino acids. The CDR3 DNA follows: TGTGCCAGCAGTCCCCAGCTCTCAACTAATGAAAAACTGTTTTTT. Amino acid sequence: CASSPQLSTNEKLFF. The whole variable domain, filled in from reference TRBV28 and TRBJ1-4, reads DVKVTQSSRYLVKRTGEKVFLECVQDMDHENMFWYRQDPGLGLRLIYFSYDVKMKEKGDIPEGYSVSREKKERFSLILESASTNQTSMYLCASSPQLSTNEKLFFGSGTQLSVL.

V and J are TRBV18 and TRBJ1-6, with D uncertain. Germline V gene lookup returns CDR1 KGHSH and CDR2 LQKENI. V was pared by 2 bases and J by 0 bases, with 8 bases between. The CDR3 covers 16 residues. Here the CDR3 reads CASSPESPSYNSPLHF. CDR3 coding DNA: TGTGCCAGCTCACCAGAGAGTCCCTCCTATAATTCACCCCTCCACTTT.

The rearrangement uses TRBV30 and TRBJ1-3; TRBD1 matches at 8 bases. Germline V gene lookup returns CDR1 GTSNPN and CDR2 SVGIG (reference sequence). The CDR3 is 13 residues long. With V trimmed by 8 bases and J by 0 bases, 3 bases remained unmatched. CDR3 nucleotides: TGTGCCCGGACAGGGACCTCTGGAAACACCATATATTTT. Translation: CARTGTSGNTIYF. The entire variable domain, with the rest obtained from reference TRBV30 and TRBJ1-3, is as follows: SQTIHQWPATLVQPVGSPLSLECTVEGTSNPNLYWYRQAAGRGLQLLFYSVGIGQISSEVPQNLSASRPQDRQFILSSKKLLLSDSGFYLCARTGTSGNTIYFGEGSWLTVV.

This clone turned up a few times. Other DNA sequences within the sample encode an identical CDR3. The gene calls are TRBV28 and TRBJ2-3; unclear D gene. The V gene lost 3 bases and the J gene lost 3 bases, with 7 bases spanning the gap. The germline V gene encodes CDR1 MDHEN and CDR2 SYDVKM. The CDR3 is made up of 13 amino acids. CDR3 DNA sequence: TGTGCCAGCAGTTTGGTGGGGACAGATACGCAGTATTTT. Translating gives CASSLVGTDTQYF.

The chain uses TRBV7-2 and TRBJ2-3, with 13 bases that match TRBD2. Germline V lookup: CDR1 SGHTA, CDR2 FQGNSA. Unmatched junction bases numbered 7, after V lost 5 bases and J lost 2 bases. The CDR3 is 17 residues long. The CDR3 spells CASSLRTSGGATDTQYF. The DNA of the CDR3 is TGTGCCAGCAGCCTACGAACTAGCGGGGGGGCCACAGATACGCAGTATTTT.

This sequence joins TRBV9 and TRBJ2-3; maybe TRBD2 (7 bases). With 4 bases removed from V and 1 base from J, the gap between germline ends came to 13 bases. CDR3 length equals 15 residues. Germline V CDR1 and CDR2: SGDLS, YYNGEE. This CDR3 reads CASSPWEGGTDTQYF. CDR3 DNA sequence: TGTGCCAGCAGCCCTTGGGAGGGGGGCACAGATACGCAGTATTTT.

V and J are TRBV7-2 and TRBJ2-3; the D gene is possibly TRBD1 (6 bases). The CDR3 is 14 amino acids. Germline lookup yields CDR1 SGHTA and CDR2 FQGNSA. Trimming left V 1 base short and J 2 bases short, with 7 bases between. The CDR3, as DNA: TGTGCCAGCAGCTTAGAGGGACACACAGATACGCAGTATTTT. Its translation is CASSLEGHTDTQYF.

Only a few counts were recorded for this clone. The chain uses TRBV29-1 and TRBJ2-5; the match to TRBD2 covers 9 bases. After removal of 3 bases from V and 2 bases from J, the junction contained 7 bases not matched to a gene. The CDR3 spans 15 residues. The germline V gene has CDR1 SQVTM and CDR2 ANQGSEA. CDR3 amino acids: CSVEWVAGEQETQYF. As DNA, the CDR3 is TGCAGCGTTGAGTGGGTAGCGGGGGAGCAAGAGACCCAGTACTTC.

This chain connects TRBV12-2 to TRBJ2-1; the D segment call TRBD2 is taken from the table without a DNA check. TRBV12-2 is marked as a pseudogene. The CDR3 runs 19 residues. This CDR3 is CASRLEASGGAEPNNEQFF. In nucleotides, the CDR3 is TGTGCAAGTCGCTTAGAAGCTAGCGGGGGGGCTGAACCTAACAATGAGCAGTTCTTC.

This clone came up a few times. The chain recombines TRBV29-1 with TRBJ1-1; the D gene is possibly TRBD1 (6 bases). Germline assignment: CDR1 SQVTM and CDR2 ANQGSEA. The V end was cut by 6 bases, the J end by 0 bases, with 8 bases between. This CDR3 has 12 amino acids. CDR3 nucleotides: TGCAGCGTGAGACAGGTGAACACTGAAGCTTTCTTT. This sequence encodes CSVRQVNTEAFF.